What follows is one TCR beta chain and its context. This specimen belongs to a study of blood T cell repertoires in COVID-19. Study summary: T cells, B-cell-depleted T cells, or PBMCs provided the cDNA or gDNA that served as material.

With 3 bases clipped from V and 8 bases from J, the junction kept 5 bases outside the gene matches. The CDR3 spans 15 residues. CDR1 SGHRS and CDR2 YFSETQ come from the germline V gene. This table comes from immunoSEQ multiplex PCR, and its TCRdb copy is limited to in-frame clones, with some not included. Of just under 55,000 clones listed, approximately 91% are singletons. This clonotype was sampled from a man aged 50-59 years with acute or convalescent COVID-19. Sequenced sample: peripheral blood. V gene TRBV5-1 combines with J gene TRBJ2-1, with 13 bases aligning to TRBD2. CDR3: CASSWGLAGSDEQFF. In DNA form, the CDR3 reads TGCGCCAGCAGCTGGGGACTAGCGGGAAGCGATGAGCAGTTCTTC.